This T cell receptor (beta chain) was documented in a study of blood T cell repertoires in COVID-19 (TCRdb year 2020). Describing the broader study: Samples covering the acute and convalescent phases of COVID-19 were provided by collaborators in the United States, Italy and Spain. The repertoires were made available in a free public database intended to serve as a resource for research on the immune response to SARS-CoV-2. Where available, HLA class I and class II types were taken from metadata supplied by the sample provider and were not determined by assay-based typing. The prospective study material was composed of cDNA or gDNA derived from T cells, B-cell-depleted T cells, or PBMCs. Sample metadata almost always included a de-identified subject ID, COVID-19 status, age in years and sex. Subjects who had been exposed to COVID-19, were actively infected with it, or had recovered from it provided the deeply sampled blood TCRbeta repertoires that made up the dataset. Samples came from the ongoing ImmuneRACE study (first 160 participants) plus 1,254 subjects from 6 global collaborators. Results and caveats for the whole study, not just this receptor: Clinical and demographic metadata were provided uncurated, with the amount varying by source and participant.

The immunoSEQ Assay, a bias-controlled multiplex PCR, was used to amplify TCRbeta CDR3 regions from genomic DNA. The authors' analysis ran thus. Nucleated cell counts per sample were estimated from amplification of reference gene primers within the assay. To quantify the absolute abundance of each unique TCRbeta CDR3 rearrangement, sequence reads were collapsed and filtered. Productive Simpson clonality was computed per sample as the square root of Simpson's diversity index over productive rearrangements. TCRdb carries this immuneACCESS record with in-frame sequences only. Its versions omit some clonotypes, under half of them owing to an unresolved V gene in the studies checked, with the rest unexplained. That table furnishes V, J and clone size, whereas the DNA furnished D and trimming. The sample table records about 280,000 clones; roughly 90% of these occur just once. Clones ranked in the top ten supply around 10% of the sample.

The V end gives up 3 bases and the J end 15 bases, leaving 8 bases in the junction not matched to a gene. CDR1 is given as LNHNV and CDR2 as YYDKDF, both from the germline V gene (reference sequence). The CDR3 numbers 13 residues from cysteine through phenylalanine. The retained sequence is limited to the CDR3, 39 bases, with the frame set at the first base. A word on this clone: Its antigen is still unknown. Base qualities were left out, and no much larger clone turns up one base away.

One collaborating source in Seattle enrolled patients while the patients were actively infected and followed the patients over time throughout the course of disease. Whole blood was collected in K2EDTA tubes by collaborating institutions according to the institutions' own protocols. For TCRbeta analysis, collaborators shipped samples in one of three forms: frozen whole blood, isolated PBMCs, or DNA extracted from either of those sample types. The chain couples TRBV15 to TRBJ2-1; 10 of the junction bases match TRBD1. The specimen was peripheral blood. The sequence was collected from a woman aged 25-40 years with COVID-19, enrolled during active disease. The CDR3 here reads CATSRTGGVLRFF. The sequenced DNA is TGTGCCACCAGCAGGACAGGGGGCGTTCTAAGGTTCTTC.